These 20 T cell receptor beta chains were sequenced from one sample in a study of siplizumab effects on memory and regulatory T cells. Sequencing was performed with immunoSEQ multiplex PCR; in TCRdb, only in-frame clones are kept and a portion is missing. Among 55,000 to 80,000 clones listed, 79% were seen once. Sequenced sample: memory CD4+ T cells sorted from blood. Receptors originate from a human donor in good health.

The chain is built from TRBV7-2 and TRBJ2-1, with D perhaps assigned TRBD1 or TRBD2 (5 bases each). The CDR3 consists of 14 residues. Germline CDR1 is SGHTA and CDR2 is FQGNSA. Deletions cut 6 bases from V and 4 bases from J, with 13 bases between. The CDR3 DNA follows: TGTGCCAGCAGTTTAACGGGGCCATACAATGAGCAGTTCTTC. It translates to CASSLTGPYNEQFF.

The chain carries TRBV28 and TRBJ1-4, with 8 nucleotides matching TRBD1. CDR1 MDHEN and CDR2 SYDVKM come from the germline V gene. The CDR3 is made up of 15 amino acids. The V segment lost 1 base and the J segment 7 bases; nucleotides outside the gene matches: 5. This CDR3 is CASSLLSQGGEKLFF. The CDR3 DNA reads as TGTGCCAGCAGTTTATTGTCACAGGGGGGTGAAAAACTGTTTTTT.

CDR3 DNA: TGTGCCAGCTCACCTGGACAGCAGGGCAGATCAGGGACCCAGTACTTC. Its protein product is CASSPGQQGRSGTQYF. The rearrangement uses TRBV18 and TRBJ2-5; a possible D gene is TRBD1 (6 bases). The CDR3 contains 16 residues. V lost 3 bases to trimming and J lost 7 bases, with 21 bases between them. Germline CDR1 and CDR2: KGHSH and LQKENI.

The CDR3: CASSFEGQTYEQYF. The DNA of the CDR3 is TGTGCCAGCAGCTTCGAGGGACAGACCTACGAGCAGTACTTC. The V call is TRBV7-9, the J call TRBJ2-7; 7 nucleotides line up with TRBD1. The trim removed 3 bases at V and 2 bases at J, leaving 4 bases unmatched. The CDR3 extends over 14 amino acids. Germline V gene data show CDR1 as SEHNR and CDR2 as FQNEAQ (reference sequence).

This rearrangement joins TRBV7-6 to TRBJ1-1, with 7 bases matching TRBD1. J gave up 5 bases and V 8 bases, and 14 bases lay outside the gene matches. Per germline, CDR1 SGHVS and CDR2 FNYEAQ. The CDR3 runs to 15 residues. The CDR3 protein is CASRQGDRVHTEAFF. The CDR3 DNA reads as TGTGCCAGCCGGCAGGGCGACAGGGTCCATACTGAAGCTTTCTTT.

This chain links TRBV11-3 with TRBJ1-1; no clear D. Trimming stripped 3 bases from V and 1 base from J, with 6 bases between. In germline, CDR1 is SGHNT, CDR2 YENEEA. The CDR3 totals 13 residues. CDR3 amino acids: CASSFDTNTEAFF. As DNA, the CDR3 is TGTGCCAGCAGCTTCGACACGAACACTGAAGCTTTCTTT. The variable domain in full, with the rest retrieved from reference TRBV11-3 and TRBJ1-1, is EAGVVQSPRYKIIEKKQPVAFWCNPISGHNTLYWYLQNLGQGPELLIRYENEEAVDDSQLPKDRFSAERLKGVDSTLKIQPAELGDSAVYLCASSFDTNTEAFFGQGTRLTVV.

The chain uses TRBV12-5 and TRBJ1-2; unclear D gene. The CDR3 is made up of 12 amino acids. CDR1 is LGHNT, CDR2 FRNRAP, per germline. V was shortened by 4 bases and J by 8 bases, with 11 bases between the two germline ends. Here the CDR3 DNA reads TGTGCTAGTGGTTCCGGGGTGGGGGGCTACACCTTC. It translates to CASGSGVGGYTF.

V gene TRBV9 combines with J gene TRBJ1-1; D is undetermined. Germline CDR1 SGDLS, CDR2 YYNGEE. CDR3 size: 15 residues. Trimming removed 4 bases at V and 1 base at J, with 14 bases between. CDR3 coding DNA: TGTGCCAGCAGCTCCCGTGAGGTACAGAACACTGAAGCTTTCTTT. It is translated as CASSSREVQNTEAFF.

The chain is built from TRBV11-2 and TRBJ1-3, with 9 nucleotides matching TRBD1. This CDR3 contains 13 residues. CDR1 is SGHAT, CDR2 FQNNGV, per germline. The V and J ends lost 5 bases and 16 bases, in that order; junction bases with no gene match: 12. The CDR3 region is CASSTQDRGVSYF. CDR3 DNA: TGTGCCAGCAGCACCCAGGACAGGGGAGTGAGTTATTTT.

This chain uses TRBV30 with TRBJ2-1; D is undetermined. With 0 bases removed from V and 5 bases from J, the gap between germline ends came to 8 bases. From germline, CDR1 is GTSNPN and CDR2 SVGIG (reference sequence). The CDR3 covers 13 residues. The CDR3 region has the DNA TGTGCCTGGAGTGTACTCCTTGACAATGAGCAGTTCTTC. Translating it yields CAWSVLLDNEQFF.

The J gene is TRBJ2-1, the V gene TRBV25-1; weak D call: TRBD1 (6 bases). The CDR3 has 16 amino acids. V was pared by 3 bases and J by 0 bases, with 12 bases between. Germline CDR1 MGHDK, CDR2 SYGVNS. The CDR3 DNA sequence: TGTGCCAGCAGTGAGCCCGGGACAAGCTCCTACAATGAGCAGTTCTTC. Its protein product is CASSEPGTSSYNEQFF.

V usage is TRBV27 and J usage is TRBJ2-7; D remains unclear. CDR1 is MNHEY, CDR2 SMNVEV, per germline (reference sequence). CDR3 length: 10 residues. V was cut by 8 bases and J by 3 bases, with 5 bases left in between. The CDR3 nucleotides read TGTGCCAGCGGGGACTACGAGCAGTACTTC. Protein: CASGDYEQYF.

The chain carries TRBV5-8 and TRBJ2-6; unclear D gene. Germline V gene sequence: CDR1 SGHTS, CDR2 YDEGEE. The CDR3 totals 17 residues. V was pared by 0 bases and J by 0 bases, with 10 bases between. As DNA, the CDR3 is TGTGCCAGCAGCTTGGCTTCCAGTTCCTCTGGGGCCAACGTCCTGACTTTC. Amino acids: CASSLASSSSGANVLTF.

The CDR3 spells CASSQDSYYGYTF. CDR3 sequence (DNA): TGTGCCAGCAGCCAAGACAGCTACTATGGCTACACCTTC. The chain has TRBV7-2 and TRBJ1-2, with D possibly being TRBD1 (5 bases). The CDR3 extends over 13 amino acids. Trimming took 5 bases from V and 3 from J, leaving 10 bases between them. Germline V gene data show CDR1 as SGHTA and CDR2 as FQGNSA.

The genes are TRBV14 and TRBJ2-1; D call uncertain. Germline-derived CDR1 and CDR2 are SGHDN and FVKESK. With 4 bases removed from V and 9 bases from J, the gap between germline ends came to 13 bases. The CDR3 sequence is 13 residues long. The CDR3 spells CASSLSGKGEQFF. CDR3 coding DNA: TGTGCCAGCAGCCTAAGTGGAAAAGGTGAGCAGTTCTTC.

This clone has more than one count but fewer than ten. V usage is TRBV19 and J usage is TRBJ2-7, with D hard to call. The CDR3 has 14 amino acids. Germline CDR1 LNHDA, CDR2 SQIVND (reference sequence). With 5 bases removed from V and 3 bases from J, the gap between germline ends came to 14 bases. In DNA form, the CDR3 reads TGTGCCAGTAGTCTCATCGGTGGGAACTACGAGCAGTACTTC. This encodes CASSLIGGNYEQYF.

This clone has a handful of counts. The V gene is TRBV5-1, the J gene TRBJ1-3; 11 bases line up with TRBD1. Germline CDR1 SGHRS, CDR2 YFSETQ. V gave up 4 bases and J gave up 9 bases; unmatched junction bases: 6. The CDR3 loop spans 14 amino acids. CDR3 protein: CASSLRDRGATIYF. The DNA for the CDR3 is TGCGCCAGCAGCCTACGGGACAGGGGGGCCACCATATATTTT. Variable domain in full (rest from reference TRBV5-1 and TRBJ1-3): KAGVTQTPRYLIKTRGQQVTLSCSPISGHRSVSWYQQTPGQGLQFLFEYFSETQRNKGNFPGRFSGRQFSNSRSEMNVSTLELGDSALYLCASSLRDRGATIYFGEGSWLTVV.

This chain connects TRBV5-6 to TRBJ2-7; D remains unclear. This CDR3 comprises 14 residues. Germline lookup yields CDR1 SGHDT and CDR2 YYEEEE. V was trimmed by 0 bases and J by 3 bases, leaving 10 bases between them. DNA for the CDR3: TGTGCCAGCAGCTTGGTCGGGCCGCGCTACGAGCAGTACTTC. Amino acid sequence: CASSLVGPRYEQYF. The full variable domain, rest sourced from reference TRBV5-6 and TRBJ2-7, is DAGVTQSPTHLIKTRGQQVTLRCSPKSGHDTVSWYQQALGQGPQFIFQYYEEEERQRGNFPDRFSGHQFPNYSSELNVNALLLGDSALYLCASSLVGPRYEQYFGPGTRLTVT.

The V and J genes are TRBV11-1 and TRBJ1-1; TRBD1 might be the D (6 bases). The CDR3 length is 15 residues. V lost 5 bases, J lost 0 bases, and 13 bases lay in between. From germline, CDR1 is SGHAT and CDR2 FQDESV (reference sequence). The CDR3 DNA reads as TGTGCCAGCAGCCCTCAAGGGGGTCTGAACACTGAAGCTTTCTTT. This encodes CASSPQGGLNTEAFF.

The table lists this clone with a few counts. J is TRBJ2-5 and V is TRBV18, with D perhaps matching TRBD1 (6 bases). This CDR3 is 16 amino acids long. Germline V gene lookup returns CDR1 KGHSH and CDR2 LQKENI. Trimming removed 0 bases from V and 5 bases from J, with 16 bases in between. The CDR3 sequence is CASSPPVLQGEETQYF. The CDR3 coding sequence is TGTGCCAGCTCACCACCGGTTTTACAGGGAGAGGAGACCCAGTACTTC. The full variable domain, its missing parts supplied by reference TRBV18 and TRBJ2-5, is NAGVMQNPRHLVRRRGQEARLRCSPMKGHSHVYWYRQLPEEGLKFMVYLQKENIIDESGMPKERFSAEFPKEGPSILRIQQVVRGDSAAYFCASSPPVLQGEETQYFGPGTRLLVL.